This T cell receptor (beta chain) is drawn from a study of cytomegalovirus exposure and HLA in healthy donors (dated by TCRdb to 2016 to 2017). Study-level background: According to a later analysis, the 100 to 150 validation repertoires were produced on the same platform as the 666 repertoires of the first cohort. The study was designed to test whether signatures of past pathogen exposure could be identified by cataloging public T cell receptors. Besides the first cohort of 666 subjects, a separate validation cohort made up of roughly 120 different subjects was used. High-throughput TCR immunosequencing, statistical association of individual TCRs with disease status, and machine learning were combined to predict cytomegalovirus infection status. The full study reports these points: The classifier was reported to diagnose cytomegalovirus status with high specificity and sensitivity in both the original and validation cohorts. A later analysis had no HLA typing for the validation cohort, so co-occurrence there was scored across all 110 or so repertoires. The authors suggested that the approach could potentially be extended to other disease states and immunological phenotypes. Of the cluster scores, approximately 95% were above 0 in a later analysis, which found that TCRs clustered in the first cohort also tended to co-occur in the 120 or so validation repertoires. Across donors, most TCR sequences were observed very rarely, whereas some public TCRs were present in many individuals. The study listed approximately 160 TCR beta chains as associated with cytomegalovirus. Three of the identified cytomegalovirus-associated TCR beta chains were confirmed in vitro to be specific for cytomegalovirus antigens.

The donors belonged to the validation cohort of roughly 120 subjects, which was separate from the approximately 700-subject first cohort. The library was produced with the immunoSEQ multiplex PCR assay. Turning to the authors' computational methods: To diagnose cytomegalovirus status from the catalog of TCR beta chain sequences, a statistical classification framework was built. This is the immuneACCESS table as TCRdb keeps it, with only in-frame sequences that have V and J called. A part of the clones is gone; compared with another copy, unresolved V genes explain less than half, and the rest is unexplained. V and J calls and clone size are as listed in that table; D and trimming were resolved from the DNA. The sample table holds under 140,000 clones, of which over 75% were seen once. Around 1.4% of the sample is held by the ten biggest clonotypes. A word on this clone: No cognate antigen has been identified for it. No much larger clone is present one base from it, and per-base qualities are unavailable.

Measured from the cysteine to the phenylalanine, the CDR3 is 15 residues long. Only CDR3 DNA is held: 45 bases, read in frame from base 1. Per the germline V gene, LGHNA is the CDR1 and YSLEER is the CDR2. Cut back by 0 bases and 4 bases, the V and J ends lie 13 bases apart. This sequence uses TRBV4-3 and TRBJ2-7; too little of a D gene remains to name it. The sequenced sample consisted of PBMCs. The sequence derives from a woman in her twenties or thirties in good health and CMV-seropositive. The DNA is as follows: TGCGCCAGCAGCCAAGAATCGGGTGGCGCTTACGAGCAGTACTTC. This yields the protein CASSQESGGAYEQYF.